The next 26 T cell receptor beta chains were all read from a single sample in a study of cytomegalovirus exposure and HLA in healthy donors. The PCR was carried out with 60 Vbeta primers and 13 Jbeta primers. This table comes from immunoSEQ multiplex PCR, and its TCRdb copy is limited to in-frame clones, with some not included. Here the sample spans around 180,000 clones, approximately 81% being singletons. The sample consisted of PBMCs. These receptors all come from a male donor in good health and CMV-seronegative.

The chain links TRBV7-2 to TRBJ2-7; 9 bases are a match to TRBD1. V shed 2 bases, J shed 3 bases, and the junction held 11 bases outside the gene matches. Germline CDR1 and CDR2: SGHTA and FQGNSA. The CDR3 has 17 amino acids. The DNA for the CDR3 is TGTGCCAGCAGCTTACTCGTATTGGGACAGGGTAACTACGAGCAGTACTTC. It specifies CASSLLVLGQGNYEQYF.

In this sample, this clone turned up a few times. V and J are TRBV5-1 and TRBJ2-5; weak D call: TRBD1 (6 bases). CDR3 length equals 15 residues. Trimming pared 5 bases from V and 1 base from J, leaving 15 bases between. Germline loops: CDR1 SGHRS, CDR2 YFSETQ. The CDR3 bases are TGCGCCAGCAGAGTGGATGGACAGCGCCAAGAGACCCAGTACTTC. The encoded protein is CASRVDGQRQETQYF. Variable domain in full (rest from reference TRBV5-1 and TRBJ2-5): KAGVTQTPRYLIKTRGQQVTLSCSPISGHRSVSWYQQTPGQGLQFLFEYFSETQRNKGNFPGRFSGRQFSNSRSEMNVSTLELGDSALYLCASRVDGQRQETQYFGPGTRLLVL.

The CDR3 coding sequence is TGTGCCAGCAGCTTCCGACTAGCGGGCAATGAGCAGTTCTTC. It translates to CASSFRLAGNEQFF. The rearrangement joins TRBV7-2 to TRBJ2-1; 10 bases fit TRBD2. The trim removed 3 bases at V and 6 bases at J, leaving 2 bases unmatched. CDR3 length: 14 residues. Germline loops: CDR1 SGHTA, CDR2 FQGNSA. Full variable domain (rest looked up from reference TRBV7-2 and TRBJ2-1): GAGVSQSPSNKVTEKGKDVELRCDPISGHTALYWYRQSLGQGLEFLIYFQGNSAPDKSGLPSDRFSAERTGGSVSTLTIQRTQQEDSAVYLCASSFRLAGNEQFFGPGTRLTVL.

The chain joins TRBV19 to TRBJ1-4; no clear D. The ends were cut back, 8 bases at V and 4 bases at J, with 11 bases in the middle. The CDR3 has 13 amino acids. CDR1 and CDR2 (germline): LNHDA, SQIVND (reference sequence). CDR3 sequence: CASSGSFNEKLFF. The CDR3 DNA reads TGTGCCAGTTCAGGCTCTTTTAATGAAAAACTGTTTTTT.

V usage is TRBV10-3 and J usage is TRBJ2-3, with unresolved D. The CDR3 is 12 residues long. Trimming took off 2 bases at V and 8 bases at J, with 8 bases between the two ends. Germline assignment: CDR1 ENHRY and CDR2 SYGVKD. The CDR3 region has the DNA TGTGCCATCAGTGAGGAGCTTCCTACGCAGTATTTT. Translating it yields CAISEELPTQYF.

CDR3 nucleotide sequence: TGCGCCAGCAGCTTGTTGACAGGGAACTATGGCTACACCTTC. It encodes CASSLLTGNYGYTF. The gene calls are TRBV5-1 and TRBJ1-2; 7 nucleotides line up with TRBD1. Germline V gene sequence: CDR1 SGHRS, CDR2 YFSETQ. CDR3 length: 14 amino acids. V lost 1 base and J lost 2; bases outside the gene matches: 2.

The chain recombines TRBV6-1 with TRBJ2-7; tentatively, D is TRBD1 (5 bases). This CDR3 region has 15 residues. Germline loops: CDR1 MNHNS, CDR2 SASEGT. V was trimmed by 2 bases and J by 2 bases, leaving 13 bases between them. The CDR3 sequence is CASSEMGQSAYEQYF. The CDR3 DNA reads as TGTGCCAGCAGTGAAATGGGGCAGAGCGCCTACGAGCAGTACTTC.

The chain links TRBV5-6 to TRBJ2-7, with D possibly matching TRBD1 (6 bases). Trimming removed 4 bases at V and 2 bases at J, with 16 bases between. From germline, CDR1 is SGHDT and CDR2 YYEEEE. This CDR3 contains 15 residues. The CDR3 DNA reads TGTGCCAGCAGCCGCGGGCTGGGGGCCACCTACGAGCAGTACTTC. Protein: CASSRGLGATYEQYF.

This clone was counted a single time. V is TRBV27 and J is TRBJ2-3; a possible D gene is TRBD2 (6 bases). CDR3 size: 16 residues. The V end was cut by 1 base, the J end by 2 bases, with 13 bases between. Germline V gives CDR1 MNHEY, CDR2 SMNVEV (reference sequence). CDR3 sequence (DNA): TGTGCCAGCAGTTTATTTGGCGGGGCCGACACAGATACGCAGTATTTT. It translates to CASSLFGGADTDTQYF.

The sample holds one count of this clone. The chain joins TRBV30 to TRBJ2-1, with TRBD1 matching over 9 bases. Trimming at V came to 4 bases and at J to 7 bases, leaving 2 bases not matched to a gene. CDR1 GTSNPN and CDR2 SVGIG come from the germline V gene (reference sequence). CDR3 length: 12 residues. The DNA for the CDR3 is TGTGCCTGGACCGACAGGGGGAATGAGCAGTTCTTC. Its translation is CAWTDRGNEQFF.

V usage is TRBV7-9 and J usage is TRBJ2-7; D is unresolved. Between the trimmed V and J ends, which lost 5 bases and 3 bases, there was a span of 8 bases. CDR1 SEHNR and CDR2 FQNEAQ come from the germline V gene (reference sequence). This CDR3 region has 12 residues. The CDR3 bases are TGTGCCAGCAGCCGTCATAGCTACGAGCAGTACTTC. It codes for CASSRHSYEQYF.

This chain connects TRBV5-3 to TRBJ2-7; no clear D gene. TRBV5-3 is an ORF; its function is uncertain. The CDR3 is 11 amino acids. V shed 6 bases and J shed 6 bases, with 10 bases lying between them. CDR3 DNA sequence: TGTGCCAGAAAGAGCCTCGGCGAGCAGTACTTC. This codes for CARKSLGEQYF.

The chain recombines TRBV30 with TRBJ1-3; tentative D call: TRBD1 (6 bases). V was cut by 0 bases and J by 3 bases, with 9 bases left in between. CDR3 length: 14 amino acids. Germline CDR1 GTSNPN, CDR2 SVGIG (reference sequence). The CDR3 nucleotides are TGTGCCTGGAGTGTAACAGGGAATGGAAACACCATATATTTT. This codes for CAWSVTGNGNTIYF.

This chain connects TRBV9 to TRBJ1-1; the D gene is possibly TRBD1 (6 bases). The CDR3 length is 16 residues. V shed 2 bases and J shed 4 bases, with 18 bases lying between them. Germline V CDR1 and CDR2: SGDLS, YYNGEE. This chain's CDR3 is CASSVLSGGVGTEAFF. DNA for the CDR3: TGTGCCAGCAGCGTTCTCAGTGGGGGCGTAGGCACTGAAGCTTTCTTT.

Details on this clone: The junction shows a germline mismatch at one end, possibly a read error. V and J are TRBV5-1 and TRBJ2-3; TRBD2 agrees at 10 bases. Germline V gives CDR1 SGHRS, CDR2 YFSETQ. CDR3 length equals 16 residues. CDR3 coding DNA: TGCGCCAGCAGCGGGATAGCGGGGGGAAGCACAGATATGCAGTATTTT. This translates into CASSGIAGGSTDMQYF.

This chain links TRBV5-1 with TRBJ2-2; 7 bases match TRBD2. The V and J ends lost 6 bases and 3 bases, in that order; junction bases with no gene match: 11. CDR1 and CDR2 from the germline V gene are SGHRS and YFSETQ. The CDR3 length is 16 residues. The CDR3 nucleotides read TGCGCCAGCAACCTACTGGCTGGGGGGGACACCGGGGAGCTGTTTTTT. Its protein product is CASNLLAGGDTGELFF.

The V gene is TRBV6-4, the J gene TRBJ2-3; D not resolved. In germline, CDR1 is MRHNA, CDR2 SNTAGT. This CDR3 contains 14 residues. Trimming pared 0 bases from V and 4 bases from J, leaving 8 bases between. CDR3 sequence: CASSDSALSDTQYF. In nucleotides, the CDR3 is TGTGCCAGCAGTGACTCCGCACTATCAGATACGCAGTATTTT.

This clone was observed a few times. V and J are TRBV6-5 and TRBJ1-2; 7 nucleotides agree with TRBD1. CDR3 length: 14 residues. The germline V gene encodes CDR1 MNHEY and CDR2 SVGAGI. V trimming: 6 bases; J trimming: 4 bases; junction bases outside the gene matches: 8. The CDR3 sequence is CASRRDRQGYGYTF. The CDR3 DNA follows: TGTGCCAGCAGGAGGGACAGACAGGGCTATGGCTACACCTTC.

The chain employs TRBV19 and TRBJ2-7, with TRBD1 matching over 8 bases. Germline CDR1 LNHDA, CDR2 SQIVND (reference sequence). The CDR3 is made up of 14 amino acids. Trimming removed 3 bases from V and 4 bases from J; junction bases left unmatched: 5. DNA for the CDR3: TGTGCCAGTAGTATGGGCAGGGGGCAGTACGAGCAGTACTTC. As protein: CASSMGRGQYEQYF.

This clone was detected only a few times. The V call is TRBV29-1, the J call TRBJ1-1; D is uncertain. V was shortened by 7 bases and J by 2 bases, with 14 bases between the two germline ends. This CDR3 spans 13 amino acids. The germline V gene encodes CDR1 SQVTM and CDR2 ANQGSEA. The CDR3 spells CSGAYSTNTEAFF. Here the CDR3 DNA reads TGCAGCGGAGCATACAGTACTAACACTGAAGCTTTCTTT.

The J gene is TRBJ2-3, the V gene TRBV7-8, with TRBD2 matching over 9 bases. This CDR3 region has 15 residues. V gave up 5 bases and J gave up 1 base; unmatched junction bases: 4. Germline V lookup: CDR1 SGHVS, CDR2 FQNEAQ. The CDR3 spells CASSGKREGTDTQYF. CDR3 coding DNA: TGTGCCAGCAGCGGCAAGCGGGAGGGCACAGATACGCAGTATTTT.

V gene TRBV19 combines with J gene TRBJ1-5; 9 positions agree with TRBD1. J lost 7 bases, V lost 4 bases, and 5 bases had no gene match. CDR3 size: 14 residues. Germline CDR1 and CDR2: LNHDA and SQIVND (reference sequence). The CDR3 here is CASSKTGGEQPQHF. CDR3 bases: TGTGCCAGTAGTAAAACAGGGGGCGAGCAGCCCCAGCATTTT.

This clone showed up just a few times. V usage is TRBV9 and J usage is TRBJ2-1; 11 positions match TRBD2. Trimming at V came to 2 bases and at J to 4 bases, leaving 2 bases not matched to a gene. The germline gives CDR1 SGDLS, CDR2 YYNGEE. This CDR3 contains 15 residues. The CDR3 loop is CASSVGTSGYNEQFF. The CDR3, as DNA: TGTGCCAGCAGCGTCGGGACTAGCGGATACAATGAGCAGTTCTTC. The variable domain in full, with the rest retrieved from reference TRBV9 and TRBJ2-1, is DSGVTQTPKHLITATGQRVTLRCSPRSGDLSVYWYQQSLDQGLQFLIQYYNGEERAKGNILERFSAQQFPDLHSELNLSSLELGDSALYFCASSVGTSGYNEQFFGPGTRLTVL.

The rearrangement joins TRBV7-3 to TRBJ1-6, with D unclear. Germline-derived CDR1 and CDR2 are SGHTA and FQGTGA. The V end was cut by 3 bases, the J end by 9 bases, with 9 bases between. The CDR3 extends over 13 amino acids. CDR3 DNA: TGTGCCAGCAGCTTTAACAGCTTTTCACCCCTCCACTTT. Residues: CASSFNSFSPLHF. The full variable domain, rest sourced from reference TRBV7-3 and TRBJ1-6, is GAGVSQTPSNKVTEKGKYVELRCDPISGHTALYWYRQSLGQGPEFLIYFQGTGAADDSGLPNDRFFAVRPEGSVSTLKIQRTERGDSAVYLCASSFNSFSPLHFGNGTRLTVT.

This chain joins TRBV7-2 and TRBJ1-5; D is undetermined. The germline gives CDR1 SGHTA, CDR2 FQGNSA. V shed 2 bases and J shed 5 bases, with 10 bases lying between them. This CDR3 is built from 14 residues. The CDR3 bases are TGTGCCAGCAGCTTAAGTTCGGTGGATCAGCCCCAGCATTTT. Its protein is CASSLSSVDQPQHF.

The rearrangement uses TRBV27 and TRBJ2-7, with 9 bases matching TRBD2. Losses at the gene ends were 7 bases for V and 2 bases for J; bases not matched to a gene: 15. CDR3 length: 17 residues. The germline gives CDR1 MNHEY, CDR2 SMNVEV (reference sequence). The CDR3 sequence is CASTLRFLAGVPYEQYF. The CDR3 nucleotides are TGTGCCAGCACCTTAAGGTTTTTAGCGGGAGTTCCCTACGAGCAGTACTTC.